This T cell receptor beta chain was sequenced during a study of CD8+ T cells in alopecia areata (dated by TCRdb to the late 2010s). Concerning the study at large: Treated patients were enrolled in an open-label pilot trial of oral tofacitinib at 5 to 10 mg twice daily for moderate-to-severe alopecia areata. Patients received tofacitinib for 6 to 18 months and were then followed off drug for 6 months to check for delayed response and recurrence. In treated patients, disease severity was measured using the SALT score, which gives the percentage of scalp surface area affected. High-throughput TCRbeta sequencing was used to examine T cell clonal expansion in alopecia areata in both the C3H/HeJ mouse model and human patients. On the human side, TCRbeta sequencing was run on scalp tissue and on sorted CD4+ and CD8+ peripheral blood T cells from healthy controls and from alopecia areata patients with either patchy or totalis/universalis disease. Patients on tofacitinib were biopsied at baseline and after 4 and 24 weeks of treatment, and several of the patients also had a later scalp biopsy. Scalp clonality was compared across normal scalp (n=4), patchy alopecia areata scalp (n=8), and alopecia totalis/universalis scalp (n=8). RNA came from the PAXgene miRNA kit for fixed scalp, the miRNeasy kit for PBMCs, and the RNeasy kit for mouse skin. TCRbeta CDR3 regions were amplified by immunoSEQ multiplex PCR using 35 Vbeta forward and 13 Jbeta reverse primers. General study outcomes and caveats: Compared with mice, TCR sequences shared between patients were less clear, possibly partly because of HLA diversity across the patient population. Because the treated cohort was small and had only one nonresponder, larger studies are needed to examine links between baseline CD8+ expansion and response. With tofacitinib, both scalp clonality and the number of expanded CD8+ clones among the top 100 scalp clones went down significantly. Compared with normal scalp, lesional scalp had higher clonality and more expanded CD8+ clones, particularly in alopecia totalis/universalis, a pattern that suggests antigenic drive. Resident alphabeta T cells in normal human skin are also sequenced, complicating scalp TCR repertoire analysis, unlike mouse skin dominated by gammadelta T cells. Many expanded lesional clones were found to persist in scalp and blood during tofacitinib treatment, and relapse after treatment cessation may be partly explained by this persistence.

The method was the immunoSEQ multiplex PCR assay. RNA was extracted from all samples and reverse transcribed into cDNA, which served as template for TCR sequencing. First-strand cDNA was synthesized with SuperScript III using a 2:1 mix of oligo-dT and random hexamers. A synthetic immune receptor repertoire was used to assess amplification bias, and residual bias was removed computationally. The paper's data handling went like this. Raw reads were preprocessed to remove errors, and CDR3 was defined by IMGT conventions from the conserved cysteine to phenylalanine. Clonality was computed as 1 minus the Shannon entropy, with the entropy normalized by log2 of the number of productive unique TCRs. CD4 or CD8 identity of scalp clones was inferred by cross-referencing scalp TCRbeta sequences with sorted blood CD4 and CD8 repertoires. TCRdb obtained this table from immuneACCESS and retained in-frame rearrangements with V and J assigned. These tables miss some clones; where compared with another copy, unresolved V genes account for less than half of the shortfall, and the remainder is unexplained. For V, J and clone size, that table is used; D and trimming come from the DNA. The sample table lists 75,000 to 100,000 clones, over 70% of them with a count of one. The top ten constitute about 18% of the sample.

This specimen's treatment or condition label, per the study, means: oral pan-JAK inhibitor, 5-10 mg twice daily. Peripheral blood and lesional scalp punch biopsies were obtained from patients with alopecia areata. PBMCs were separated by density centrifugation and stained for CD3, CD4 and CD8, after which CD4+ and CD8+ T cells were sorted on a FACSAria. The CDR3 measures 16 amino acids from cysteine to phenylalanine. The CDR3 DNA has 48 bases and is translated from base 1. CDR1 and CDR2, per the germline V gene (reference sequence), are SEHNR and FQNEAQ. V is cut by 1 base and J by 10 bases, and the space between the germline ends is 19 bases. Note on this clone: The antigen it binds to is not known. The input lacks base qualities; no much larger clone sits a single base away.

The sample was CD8+ T cells sorted from blood, taken around week 46, from a patient treated with tofacitinib. The clonotype comes from a human donor with alopecia areata. The receptor chain draws on TRBV7-9 and TRBJ1-4; a weak D assignment points to TRBD1 (5 bases agree). The DNA reads as follows: TGTGCCAGCAGCTTAGAGGGACTTGCCGGTCGCGGAAAACTGTTTTTT. Protein translation: CASSLEGLAGRGKLFF.